The 9 T cell receptor beta chains below come from one sample, sequenced in a study of blood T cell repertoires in COVID-19. Clones were read by immunoSEQ multiplex PCR, and TCRdb kept only the in-frame ones, dropping some. This repertoire shows 150,000 to 200,000 clones, 81% found once; its top ten account for 11%. The sequenced sample was peripheral blood. These receptor sequences come from a man in his fifties or sixties with active or convalescent COVID-19.

The chain couples TRBV9 to TRBJ1-1, with D possibly being TRBD1 (6 bases). Germline loops: CDR1 SGDLS, CDR2 YYNGEE. V gave up 4 bases and J gave up 1 base, with 11 bases separating them. The CDR3 is 14 amino acids. The CDR3 region has the DNA TGTGCCAGCAGCCTGGGACATCAGAACACTGAAGCTTTCTTT. Its protein product is CASSLGHQNTEAFF.

The gene calls are TRBV13 and TRBJ1-3; tentatively, D is TRBD1 (5 bases). Trimming left V 2 bases short and J 4 bases short, with 18 bases between. The germline V gene encodes CDR1 PRHDT and CDR2 FYEKMQ (reference sequence). The CDR3 has 17 amino acids. The CDR3 sequence is CASSLTHRLPGGNTIYF. CDR3 DNA sequence: TGTGCCAGCAGCTTAACTCACAGGCTACCTGGCGGAAACACCATATATTTT.

The chain uses TRBV11-2 and TRBJ2-5; 7 bases agree with TRBD2. Per germline, CDR1 SGHAT and CDR2 FQNNGV. This CDR3 contains 15 residues. V shed 0 bases, J shed 6 bases, and the junction held 7 bases outside the gene matches. The CDR3 here is CASSLDRGGVKTQYF. DNA of the CDR3: TGTGCCAGCAGCTTAGATCGGGGAGGGGTAAAGACCCAGTACTTC.

The chain's CDR3 is CASSPDRPITEAFF. The CDR3 nucleotides read TGTGCCAGTAGTCCGGACAGACCCATCACTGAAGCTTTCTTT. The rearrangement uses TRBV19 and TRBJ1-1; a weak D match, TRBD1 (6 bases). CDR1 LNHDA and CDR2 SQIVND come from the germline V gene (reference sequence). V was pared by 5 bases and J by 4 bases, with 14 bases between. This CDR3 is built from 14 residues.

V is TRBV6-5 and J is TRBJ2-3; D might be TRBD1 (6 bases). Per the germline V gene, CDR1 is MNHEY and CDR2 is SVGAGI. V was pared by 4 bases and J by 2 bases, with 13 bases between. The CDR3 consists of 15 residues. CDR3 sequence: CASSSSTGHTDTQYF. The CDR3 DNA reads as TGTGCCAGCAGTTCATCGACAGGCCACACAGATACGCAGTATTTT.

J is TRBJ2-1 and V is TRBV18; 11 bases match TRBD2. Germline V lookup: CDR1 KGHSH, CDR2 LQKENI. V lost 4 bases to trimming and J lost 4 bases; unmatched junction nucleotides: 3. The CDR3 loop spans 15 amino acids. CDR3 in DNA: TGTGCCAGCTCACTACTAGCGGGGGTTTACAATGAGCAGTTCTTC. As protein: CASSLLAGVYNEQFF.

The rearrangement uses TRBV28 and TRBJ2-7, with 16 bases aligning to TRBD2. Germline CDR1 and CDR2: MDHEN and SYDVKM. CDR3 length equals 17 residues. Trimming cost V 5 bases and J 2 bases; bases outside gene matches: 6. CDR3 DNA sequence: TGTGCCAGCAGTCAACCGGGACTAGCGGGAGGGACCTACGAGCAGTACTTC. This encodes CASSQPGLAGGTYEQYF.

This clone was picked up one time. This chain uses TRBV5-1 with TRBJ2-6; TRBD1 matches 10 bases. CDR3 length: 17 amino acids. Germline CDR1 is SGHRS and CDR2 is YFSETQ. V gave up 3 bases and J gave up 1 base; unmatched junction bases: 4. CDR3 coding DNA: TGCGCCAGCAGCTGGCTGGGACAGGGGTCTGGGGCCAACGTCCTGACTTTC. Translated: CASSWLGQGSGANVLTF. The full variable domain, completed using reference TRBV5-1 and TRBJ2-6, is KAGVTQTPRYLIKTRGQQVTLSCSPISGHRSVSWYQQTPGQGLQFLFEYFSETQRNKGNFPGRFSGRQFSNSRSEMNVSTLELGDSALYLCASSWLGQGSGANVLTFGAGSRLTVL.

This rearrangement joins TRBV18 to TRBJ1-1; D may be TRBD1 (6 bases). Germline CDR1 reads KGHSH; CDR2 reads LQKENI. There are 14 residues in the CDR3. Trimming took off 5 bases at V and 5 bases at J, with 15 bases between the two ends. The CDR3 region is CASSWDKGDTEAFF. The CDR3 nucleotides read TGTGCCAGCTCATGGGACAAAGGGGATACTGAAGCTTTCTTT.